The text below deals with one TCR beta chain. What it binds is unknown. Germline and junction disagree at one end, which may indicate a read error. The CDR3 consists of 12 residues. Germline V lookup: CDR1 LGHNA, CDR2 YNFKEQ. Constant-region reverse primers amplified full-length variable regions, followed by semi-nested Nested Universal Primer A PCR. TCRdb independently ran MiXCR on the 5' RACE reads; one entry per CDR3 protein. The data hold about 54,000 distinct CDR3 sequences, with 17% observed a single time. Study-wide findings and caveats: Tumor-infiltrating Treg TCR alpha and beta sequences overlapped most with tumor naive CD4+ T cells, then blood naive.

Naive CD4+ cells had CD25+ Tregs removed. This TCR came from a female donor with breast cancer. The chain employs TRBV4-2 and TRBJ2-1; D is unclear. The sequencing sample was made of naive CD4+ T cells sorted from blood. Regarding subset: naive CD4+ T cells, CD4+CD45RA+CD25-. The CDR3 nucleotides are TGTGCCAGTAGCCGCCGAAGCAATGAGCAGTTCTTC. Its protein product is CASSRRSNEQFF.